These T cell receptor beta chains were read from a single sample in a study of tumor-infiltrating lymphocytes in primary liver carcinoma. TCRdb re-called the multiplex PCR reads with MiXCR, one entry per CDR3 protein. The sample comprises about 92,000 distinct CDR3 sequences, less than 70% of which are singletons, and roughly 30% rests with the top ten. Sequencing was carried out using tumor-adjacent normal liver tissue. The receptors were sampled from a man between 35 and 55 years old with primary liver carcinoma and hepatitis B virus infection. The CDR3 runs from the conserved cysteine through the conserved F or W. D genes are given only for firm matches. Size values are once, few and many counts, or a class for expanded clones, and some rows have none.

>TRBJ2-1|NA|TRBV5-1|NA
TGCGCCATCAGCTTGTCGGGGATCCCCGATGGGCAGTTTTTC
CAISLSGIPDGQFF
>TRBJ1-5|NA|TRBV19|NA
TGTGCCAGTAGGTGGGAACAGACCGGCAATCAGCCCCAGCATTTT
CASRWEQTGNQPQHF
>TRBJ1-2|NA|TRBV10-3|TRBD1
TGTGCCATCAGTGAGCCGACAGGGAGGGTTACTAACTATGGCTACATCTTC
CAISEPTGRVTNYGYIF
>TRBJ1-5|NA|TRBV11-2|NA
TGTACCAGCAGCTTAGGGGGAGATACTTATAGCAATCAGCCCCAGCATTTT
CTSSLGGDTYSNQPQHF
>TRBJ2-6|NA|TRBV2|NA
TGTACCAGCAGCCCCGTAGTTGAGGCCAACATCCTGACTTTC
CTSSPVVEANILTF
>TRBJ2-1|NA|TRBV11-3|TRBD2
TGTGCCAGCAGCTCGGGAGGTAGCTGGGAGCAATTCTTC
CASSSGGSWEQFF
>TRBJ1-6|NA|TRBV29-1|NA
TGCAGCGTCTGTACCGGACAAATGGCTTCACCCCTCCACTTT
CSVCTGQMASPLHF
>TRBJ1-1|NA|TRBV5-5|NA
TGTGCCAGCAGCTTCGAGGGAAACACTGAGGCTTCCTTT
CASSFEGNTEASF
>TRBJ2-1|NA|TRBV6-2/TRBV6-3|TRBD2
TGTGCCAGCAGGGGGGGGAGGTTATGGTTCTTC
CASRGGRLWFF
>TRBJ2-5|NA|TRBV4-1|TRBD2
TGCGCCAGCAGTTTAGCGGGAGGCGACCAAGAGACACAGTACTTC
CASSLAGGDQETQYF
>TRBJ1-3|few|TRBV25-1|TRBD1
TGTGCCAGCAGTGGGACAGGGAGTAACGGAAACACCATATATTTT
CASSGTGSNGNTIYF
>TRBJ2-1|once|TRBV6-7|TRBD2
TGTGTTAGCAGTTACTCTCAGGGTAGGCCGCAAGCGGGAGGGGCCTACAATGAGCAGTTCTTC
CVSSYSQGRPQAGGAYNEQFF
>TRBJ2-3|large|TRBV7-8|TRBD2
TGTGCCAGCAGCTTAGCCCAAGCGGGAGGGCCACATGATACGCAGTATTTT
CASSLAQAGGPHDTQYF
>TRBJ2-2|NA|TRBV11-2|TRBD1
TGTGCCAGCAGCTTTGATCGGGACAGGGTCAGCACCAGGGAGCTTTTTTTT
CASSFDRDRVSTRELFF
>TRBJ2-4|many|TRBV6-1|NA
TGTGCCAGCAGTGAATATATGGGGCGGGATATTCAGTACTTC
CASSEYMGRDIQYF
>TRBJ1-1|once|TRBV4-1|NA
TGCGTCAGCAGCCAAGATGGTAGGGATCCTGAAGCTTTCTTT
CVSSQDGRDPEAFF
>TRBJ2-3|NA|TRBV23-1|TRBD1
TGCGCCAGCAGTCAGGTCCCGACAGGGGACCTCACAGATACGCAGTATTTT
CASSQVPTGDLTDTQYF
>TRBJ1-6|NA|TRBV6-5|NA
TGTGCCAGCAGTTACTCGCCCTTGCAGTGGGGGGATAATTCATCCCTCCACTTT
CASSYSPLQWGDNSSLHF
>TRBJ1-2|NA|TRBV28|NA
TGTGTCAGCCGGAGTGGGTGGGGACTCGCCTACACCTTC
CVSRSGWGLAYTF
>TRBJ2-5|once|TRBV11-2|NA
TGTGCCAGCAGCTTAGACGGGGACGAGACCCGGTACTTC
CASSLDGDETRYF
>TRBJ2-1|NA|TRBV12-3/TRBV12-4|TRBD2
TGTGCCAGCACTTCAGGGACTAGCGGGTCGAGGCATGGGCAGTTCTTC
CASTSGTSGSRHGQFF
>TRBJ1-1|NA|TRBV14|NA
TGTGCGAGCGCCCCGGGTTACGCTGAAGCTTTCTTT
CASAPGYAEAFF
>TRBJ2-3|once|TRBV12-3/TRBV12-4|TRBD2
TGTGCCAGCAGTTTGGGACTAGCGGGAGTTGTCCCCTCCGCAGATACGCAGTATTTT
CASSLGLAGVVPSADTQYF
>TRBJ1-6|NA|TRBV6-5|NA
TGTACCAGCAGTTTACAGGGTAGTAATTCACCCCTCCACTTT
CTSSLQGSNSPLHF
>TRBJ2-7|NA|TRBV12-3/TRBV12-4|NA
TGTGCCATCAGTTCCGGGACTGTCTCCAACGAGCAGTACTTC
CAISSGTVSNEQYF
>TRBJ1-1|NA|TRBV10-3|NA
TGTGCCGCCTCCGGGTGGGGGACTGAAGCTTTCTTT
CAASGWGTEAFF
>TRBJ1-4|NA|TRBV7-8|NA
TGTACCAGCAGCTTATCCCGGGATCGGCAAAATGAAAAACTGTTTTTT
CTSSLSRDRQNEKLFF
>TRBJ2-1|NA|TRBV11-2|NA
TGTGCCAGTAGCTCGTTCTATGGGCAGTTCTTC
CASSSFYGQFF
>TRBJ1-4|few|TRBV28|NA
TGTGCCAGCAGTTTAATTAGGGACCCTGAAAAACTGTTTTTT
CASSLIRDPEKLFF
>TRBJ1-2|NA|TRBV10-3|TRBD1
TGTGCCATCAGTGAGCCGACAGGGAGGGTTACTAACAATGGCCACACCTTC
CAISEPTGRVTNNGHTF